The source of this TCR beta chain is a study of read filtering for tumor transcriptome and immune sequencing. At the level of the study: DNase treatment preceded whole-transcriptome library preparation.

The V end was cut by 1 base, the J end by 8 bases, with 8 bases between. The CDR3 consists of 12 residues. CDR1 SGHVS and CDR2 FNYEAQ come from the germline V gene. Molecular barcoded adaptors covering alpha/delta and beta/gamma chains were used on approximately 400 ng RNA. Via MiXCR, TCRdb re-called the reads, giving one row per CDR3 protein. The sample lists 25,000 or so distinct CDR3 sequences, around a fifth occurring once. This clonotype was counted many times. This chain links TRBV7-6 with TRBJ1-1; D perhaps matches TRBD1 (5 bases). Sequenced sample: a population of CD138-negative cells sorted from bone marrow. The clonotype was recovered from a donor aged 40 or older with multiple myeloma. The CDR3 region has the DNA TGTGCCAGCAGCTTAGGGCAGGGAGAAGCTTTCTTT. This translates into CASSLGQGEAFF. The variable domain in full, with the rest retrieved from reference TRBV7-6 and TRBJ1-1, is GAGVSQSPRYKVTKRGQDVALRCDPISGHVSLYWYRQALGQGPEFLTYFNYEAQQDKSGLPNDRFSAERPEGSISTLTIQRTEQRDSAMYRCASSLGQGEAFFGQGTRLTVV.